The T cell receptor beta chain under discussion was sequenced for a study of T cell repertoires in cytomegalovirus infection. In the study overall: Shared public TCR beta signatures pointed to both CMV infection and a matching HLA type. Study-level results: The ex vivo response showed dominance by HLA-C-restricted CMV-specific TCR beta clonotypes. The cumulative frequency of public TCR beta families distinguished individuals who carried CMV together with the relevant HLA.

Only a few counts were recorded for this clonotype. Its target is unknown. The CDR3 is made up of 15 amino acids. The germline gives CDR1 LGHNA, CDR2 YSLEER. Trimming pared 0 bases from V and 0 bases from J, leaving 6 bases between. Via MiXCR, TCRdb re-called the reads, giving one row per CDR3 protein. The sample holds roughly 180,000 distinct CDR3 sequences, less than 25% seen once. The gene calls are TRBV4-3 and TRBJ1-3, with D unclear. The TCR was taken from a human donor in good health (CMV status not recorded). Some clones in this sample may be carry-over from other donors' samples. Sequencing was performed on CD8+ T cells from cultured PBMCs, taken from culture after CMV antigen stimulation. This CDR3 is CASSQDRRSGNTIYF. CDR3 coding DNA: TGCGCCAGCAGCCAAGATCGCCGCTCTGGAAACACCATATATTTT.